Listed here are 24 T cell receptor beta chains from one sample, sequenced in a study of cytomegalovirus exposure and HLA in healthy donors. Researchers ran the PCR with 60 Vbeta and 13 Jbeta primers. Assay: immunoSEQ multiplex PCR; the TCRdb copy retains only in-frame clones and omits some. Counted here are 150,000 to 200,000 clones, 82% occurring once; the ten biggest clones make up 1.5% to 1.9%. Sequencing was carried out using PBMCs. The receptors originated from a man aged 35-49 years in good health and CMV-seronegative.

J is TRBJ1-1 and V is TRBV28; D is uncertain. V was trimmed by 3 bases and J by 4 bases, leaving 15 bases between them. The CDR3 contains 15 residues. Germline CDR1 is MDHEN and CDR2 is SYDVKM. CDR3 bases: TGTGCCAGCAGTTTTGCAGTGAGGGATCGCACTGAAGCTTTCTTT. Amino acid sequence: CASSFAVRDRTEAFF.

The rearrangement links TRBV7-2 to TRBJ1-2; maybe TRBD1 (5 bases). With 4 bases removed from V and 0 bases from J, the gap between germline ends came to 9 bases. The CDR3 covers 14 residues. CDR1 and CDR2 (germline): SGHTA, FQGNSA. The chain's CDR3 is CASSSGTPNYGYTF. CDR3 coding DNA: TGTGCCAGCAGCTCCGGGACTCCTAACTATGGCTACACCTTC.

The V and J genes are TRBV6-5 and TRBJ1-1; D is unresolved. Trimming stripped 2 bases from V and 4 bases from J, with 8 bases between. Per the germline V gene, CDR1 is MNHEY and CDR2 is SVGAGI. This CDR3 has 13 residues. CDR3 sequence: CASSYRLSTEAFF. CDR3 bases: TGTGCCAGCAGTTACCGACTATCCACTGAAGCTTTCTTT.

The genes are TRBV6-5 and TRBJ1-4; D not resolved. The CDR3 loop spans 14 amino acids. The V gene's germline CDR1 is MNHEY and CDR2 SVGAGI. Between the trimmed V and J ends, which lost 8 bases and 0 bases, there was a span of 10 bases. CDR3 residues: CASGGITTNEKLFF. The CDR3, as DNA: TGTGCCAGCGGAGGGATCACAACTAATGAAAAACTGTTTTTT.

The V and J genes are TRBV28 and TRBJ2-1; TRBD2 matches 10 bases. Germline lookup yields CDR1 MDHEN and CDR2 SYDVKM. This CDR3 comprises 15 residues. After removal of 5 bases from V and 7 bases from J, the junction contained 8 bases not matched to a gene. DNA for the CDR3: TGTGCCAGCAGTCCTAGCGGGAGTGGGACTAATGAGCAGTTCTTC. Amino acids: CASSPSGSGTNEQFF.

This clone was seen only a few times. The chain is built from TRBV6-1 and TRBJ1-1; tentatively, D is TRBD1 (6 bases). The CDR3 covers 14 residues. CDR1 is MNHNS, CDR2 SASEGT, per germline. The germline V and J ends were trimmed by 9 bases and 2 bases, with 16 bases remaining between them. As DNA, the CDR3 is TGTGCCAGTAAGGACAGTCTTGGTAACACTGAAGCTTTCTTT. Amino acid sequence: CASKDSLGNTEAFF.

The chain combines TRBV11-1 with TRBJ1-1, with a tentative D call TRBD1 (5 bases). CDR3 length: 14 amino acids. Germline CDR1 reads SGHAT; CDR2 reads FQDESV (reference sequence). V was trimmed by 1 base and J by 4 bases, leaving 10 bases between them. The CDR3 region is CASSLDHGGTEAFF. CDR3 coding DNA: TGTGCCAGCAGCTTAGATCACGGGGGCACTGAAGCTTTCTTT.

This chain joins TRBV21-1 and TRBJ2-7; the DNA was not compared with TRBD1, the D call given in the table. TRBV21-1 is a pseudogene locus. The CDR3 is made up of 17 amino acids. Here the CDR3 reads CASSKGGQEKRSYEQYF. The CDR3 coding sequence is TGTGCCAGCAGCAAAGGGGGACAGGAAAAACGCTCCTACGAGCAGTACTTC.

This clone was recorded once. The gene calls are TRBV19 and TRBJ2-3; no firm D call. This CDR3 is built from 13 residues. V lost 3 bases and J 0 bases, leaving 4 bases between the germline ends. Germline values: CDR1 LNHDA, CDR2 SQIVND (reference sequence). The CDR3 spells CASSIPSTDTQYF. CDR3 coding DNA: TGTGCCAGTAGTATCCCTAGCACAGATACGCAGTATTTT.

The chain combines TRBV5-1 with TRBJ2-2; TRBD2 matches 10 bases. Germline CDR1 SGHRS, CDR2 YFSETQ. The CDR3 has 16 residues. With V trimmed by 2 bases and J by 3 bases, 4 bases remained unmatched. In DNA form, the CDR3 reads TGCGCCAGCAGCTTAACTAGCGGGACCGACACCGGGGAGCTGTTTTTT. This gives the protein CASSLTSGTDTGELFF.

The count of this clone is one. V and J are TRBV30 and TRBJ2-3; 10 bases are a match to TRBD2. The trim removed 4 bases at V and 0 bases at J, leaving 4 bases unmatched. CDR3 length: 15 amino acids. Germline V gene sequence: CDR1 GTSNPN, CDR2 SVGIG (reference sequence). The CDR3, as DNA: TGTGCCTGGACTAGCGGGAGCCTGAGCACAGATACGCAGTATTTT. It encodes CAWTSGSLSTDTQYF.

This clone was recorded a few times. The chain recombines TRBV4-3 with TRBJ1-2; D uncertain. The CDR3 runs 13 residues. Germline CDR1 is LGHNA and CDR2 is YSLEER. The V and J ends lost 0 bases and 8 bases respectively, with 10 bases between them. The CDR3 coding sequence is TGCGCCAGCAGCCAAGATCGAGGGAAGGGCTACACCTTC. It encodes CASSQDRGKGYTF.

The V call is TRBV28, the J call TRBJ1-6; D may be TRBD1 (5 bases). From germline, CDR1 is MDHEN and CDR2 SYDVKM. V lost 3 bases and J lost 9, with 12 bases in between. The CDR3 runs 14 residues. The DNA of the CDR3 is TGTGCCAGCAGTTTCGGGGGTAAGAGTTCACCCCTCCACTTT. As protein: CASSFGGKSSPLHF. Drawing the rest from reference TRBV28 and TRBJ1-6, the complete variable domain is DVKVTQSSRYLVKRTGEKVFLECVQDMDHENMFWYRQDPGLGLRLIYFSYDVKMKEKGDIPEGYSVSREKKERFSLILESASTNQTSMYLCASSFGGKSSPLHFGNGTRLTVT.

The gene calls are TRBV18 and TRBJ2-2, with a tentative D call TRBD1 (6 bases). The V end was cut by 2 bases, the J end by 4 bases, with 11 bases between. Germline V gives CDR1 KGHSH, CDR2 LQKENI. The CDR3 totals 15 residues. CDR3 sequence reads: CASSPMGAPTGELFF. CDR3 in DNA: TGTGCCAGCTCACCAATGGGGGCTCCCACCGGGGAGCTGTTTTTT.

The table lists this clone with a count of one. This chain joins TRBV4-3 and TRBJ1-2; 9 positions match TRBD1. Losses at the gene ends were 1 base for V and 4 bases for J; bases not matched to a gene: 7. The CDR3 extends over 16 amino acids. In germline, CDR1 is LGHNA, CDR2 YSLEER. The CDR3 coding sequence is TGCGCCAGCAGCCAAGGGGGCATACAGGGGGCCTATGGCTACACCTTC. This encodes CASSQGGIQGAYGYTF.

This clone has just a few counts. This sequence joins TRBV6-1 and TRBJ1-2; possible D gene TRBD1, 6 bases. Germline assignment: CDR1 MNHNS and CDR2 SASEGT. This CDR3 spans 16 amino acids. With 2 bases removed from V and 0 bases from J, the gap between germline ends came to 13 bases. The DNA for the CDR3 is TGTGCCAGCAGTGAAACAGGGCGTTTAGCTAACTATGGCTACACCTTC. Its translation is CASSETGRLANYGYTF.

DNA for the CDR3: TGTGCCAGCAGGTTCACAGGGGTAGGAAACACCATATATTTT. Translated, it gives CASRFTGVGNTIYF. This chain uses TRBV2 with TRBJ1-3; 7 positions match TRBD1. Unmatched junction bases numbered 6, after V lost 6 bases and J lost 4 bases. From germline, CDR1 is SNHLY and CDR2 FYNNEI. This CDR3 is built from 14 residues.

This clone has only a few counts. The chain links TRBV2 to TRBJ2-3, with unresolved D. V was trimmed by 4 bases and J by 5 bases, leaving 16 bases between them. Germline assignment: CDR1 SNHLY and CDR2 FYNNEI. CDR3 length: 15 residues. CDR3 sequence (DNA): TGTGCCAGCAGTGGGCAGGCGATAGAAGTAGATACGCAGTATTTT. It yields the protein CASSGQAIEVDTQYF.

The J gene is TRBJ1-2, the V gene TRBV5-6; weak D call: TRBD1 (6 bases). V lost 4 bases, J lost 5 bases, and 12 bases lay in between. The CDR3 is 13 amino acids. The germline CDR1 and CDR2 sequences are SGHDT and YYEEEE. CDR3 sequence: CASSHPRGYGYTF. CDR3 nucleotide sequence: TGTGCCAGCAGCCATCCGAGGGGGTATGGCTACACCTTC.

The J gene is TRBJ1-3, the V gene TRBV7-9; the D is unclear. Trimming took off 2 bases at V and 4 bases at J, with 6 bases between the two ends. CDR1 SEHNR and CDR2 FQNEAQ come from the germline V gene (reference sequence). CDR3 length: 13 residues. CDR3 sequence: CASSLLSGNTIYF. The DNA for the CDR3 is TGTGCCAGCAGCTTACTCTCCGGAAACACCATATATTTT.

The table lists this clone with a count of one. This rearrangement joins TRBV6-5 to TRBJ1-5; D is unclear. Per the germline V gene, CDR1 is MNHEY and CDR2 is SVGAGI. The CDR3 consists of 15 residues. The V end lost 0 bases, the J end lost 4 bases, and 10 bases lay between the germline ends. The CDR3 is CASSYSGRTNQPQHF. As DNA, the CDR3 is TGTGCCAGCAGTTACTCGGGCAGGACTAATCAGCCCCAGCATTTT.

The chain carries TRBV7-8 and TRBJ2-1; TRBD1 is a possible D gene (6 bases). CDR3 length equals 13 residues. CDR1 is SGHVS and CDR2 is FQNEAQ in the germline V gene. With 5 bases removed from V and 9 bases from J, the gap between germline ends came to 14 bases. The DNA for the CDR3 is TGTGCCAGCAGCAAAGGTGGACAGACTGAGCAGTTCTTC. Translation gives CASSKGGQTEQFF.

This clone came up a few times. The V gene is TRBV9, the J gene TRBJ2-3; 9 nucleotides agree with TRBD1. The CDR3 runs to 16 residues. The trim removed 5 bases at V and 2 bases at J, leaving 9 bases unmatched. Per germline, CDR1 SGDLS and CDR2 YYNGEE. The DNA for the CDR3 is TGTGCCAGCAGTTCTAATACAGGGGGCATCACAGATACGCAGTATTTT. Amino acids: CASSSNTGGITDTQYF.

J is TRBJ1-6 and V is TRBV30; no clear D gene. With 2 bases removed from V and 4 bases from J, the gap between germline ends came to 15 bases. This CDR3 spans 16 amino acids. Germline CDR1 is GTSNPN and CDR2 is SVGIG (reference sequence). In DNA form, the CDR3 reads TGTGCCTGGAGTCCGGCTGCCGGAGTTTATAATTCACCCCTCCACTTT. Encoded protein: CAWSPAAGVYNSPLHF.